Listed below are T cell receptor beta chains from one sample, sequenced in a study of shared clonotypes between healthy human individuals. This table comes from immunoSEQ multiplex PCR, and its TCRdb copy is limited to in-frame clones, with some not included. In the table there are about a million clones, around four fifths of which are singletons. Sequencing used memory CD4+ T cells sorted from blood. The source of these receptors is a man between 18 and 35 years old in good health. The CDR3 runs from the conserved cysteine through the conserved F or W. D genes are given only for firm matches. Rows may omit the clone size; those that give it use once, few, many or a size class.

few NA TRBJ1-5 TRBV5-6 CASSLNSGNQPQHF TGTGCCAGCAGCTTGAACTCCGGGAATCAGCCCCAGCATTTT
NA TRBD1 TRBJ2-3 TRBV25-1 CASSESGRGHSTDTQYF TGTGCCAGCAGTGAATCAGGCAGGGGGCATAGCACAGATACGCAGTATTTT
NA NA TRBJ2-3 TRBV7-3 CASSPSRRGADTQYF TGTGCCAGCAGTCCCTCCCGACGGGGAGCAGATACGCAGTATTTT
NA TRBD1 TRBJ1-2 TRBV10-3 CAISDQGGSNYGYTF TGTGCCATCAGTGACCAGGGGGGTTCTAACTATGGCTACACCTTC
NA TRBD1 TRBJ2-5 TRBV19 CASSRAGTDVETQYF TGTGCCAGTAGTCGCGCCGGGACAGACGTGGAGACCCAGTACTTC
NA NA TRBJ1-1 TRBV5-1 CASSLKDRNTEAFF TGCGCCAGCAGCCTCAAAGACAGAAACACTGAAGCTTTCTTT
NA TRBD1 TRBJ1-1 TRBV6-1 CASRDPTGRNTEAFF TGTGCCAGCAGAGACCCGACAGGGCGGAACACTGAAGCTTTCTTT
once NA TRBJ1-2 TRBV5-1 CASSLRRWDYGYTF TGCGCCAGCAGCTTGCGCCGGTGGGACTATGGCTACACCTTC
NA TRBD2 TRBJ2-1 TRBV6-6 CASSSTIAGSGNEQFF TGTGCCAGCAGTTCCACGATAGCGGGATCCGGTAATGAGCAGTTCTTC
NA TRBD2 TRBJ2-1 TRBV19 CASSSAGGRNEQFF TGTGCCAGTAGTTCAGCGGGAGGCAGAAATGAGCAGTTCTTC
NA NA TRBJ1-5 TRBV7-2 CASSSREQVPQHF TGTGCCAGCAGCTCCCGAGAACAGGTTCCCCAGCATTTT
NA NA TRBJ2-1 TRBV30 CAWSPQKFNEQFF TGTGCCTGGAGTCCTCAAAAGTTCAATGAGCAGTTCTTC
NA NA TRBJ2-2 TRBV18 CASSPPARGPGELFF TGTGCCAGCTCACCACCCGCCAGGGGCCCCGGGGAGCTGTTTTTT
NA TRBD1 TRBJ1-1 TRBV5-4 CASSLTGGMNTEAFF TGTGCCAGCAGCTTGACAGGGGGTATGAACACTGAAGCTTTCTTT
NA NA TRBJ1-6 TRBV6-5 CASSNPWTGGFHF TGTGCCAGCAGCAACCCGTGGACCGGGGGCTTCCACTTT
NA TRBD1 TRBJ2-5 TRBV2 CASSSGQGRANQETQYF TGTGCCAGCAGCTCCGGACAGGGGCGGGCCAACCAAGAGACCCAGTACTTC
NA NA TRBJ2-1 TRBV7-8 CASSAVTFSSEQFF TGTGCCAGCAGCGCCGTCACCTTCTCTAGTGAGCAGTTCTTC
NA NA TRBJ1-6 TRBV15 CATSRDAEYGSPLHF TGTGCCACCAGCAGGGACGCAGAATATGGTTCACCCCTCCACTTT
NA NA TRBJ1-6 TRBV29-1 CSVTTDLNSPLHF TGCAGCGTTACGACAGATCTCAATTCACCCCTCCACTTT
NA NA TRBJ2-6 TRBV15 CATSTGTHSGANVLTF TGTGCCACCAGCACCGGGACGCACTCTGGGGCCAACGTCCTGACTTTC
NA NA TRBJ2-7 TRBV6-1 CASSEYGNYEQYF TGTGCCAGCAGTGAATATGGCAACTACGAGCAGTACTTC
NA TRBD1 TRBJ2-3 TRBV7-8 CASSLDILDRETDTQYF TGTGCCAGCAGCTTAGATATCTTGGACAGGGAAACAGATACGCAGTATTTT
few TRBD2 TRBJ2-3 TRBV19 CASRTGTLAGGSGTDTQYF TGTGCCAGTAGGACAGGGACGTTAGCGGGGGGGTCTGGCACAGATACGCAGTATTTT
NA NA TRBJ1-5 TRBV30 CAWSFWGTSNQPQHF TGTGCCTGGAGTTTTTGGGGTACTAGCAATCAGCCCCAGCATTTT
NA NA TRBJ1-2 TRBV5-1 CASSPRRVNYGYTF TGCGCCAGCAGCCCCCGACGGGTCAACTATGGCTACACCTTC
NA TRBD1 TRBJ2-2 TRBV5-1 CASSLDRGQTGELFF TGCGCCAGCAGCTTGGACAGGGGCCAGACCGGGGAGCTGTTTTTT
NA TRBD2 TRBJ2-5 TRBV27 CASSYSGRAQETQYF TGTGCCAGCAGTTACAGCGGGAGGGCTCAAGAGACCCAGTACTTC
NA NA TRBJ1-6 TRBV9 CASSVGANVQNSPLHF TGTGCCAGCAGCGTAGGCGCCAACGTCCAGAATTCACCCCTCCACTTT
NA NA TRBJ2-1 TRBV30 CAWSVAGPFEQFF TGTGCCTGGAGTGTGGCGGGGCCCTTTGAGCAGTTCTTC
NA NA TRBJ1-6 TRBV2 CASSSQLLYNSPLHF TGTGCCAGCAGCAGCCAGCTACTATATAATTCACCCCTCCACTTT
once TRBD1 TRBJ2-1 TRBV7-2 CASSLVQGSYNEQFF TGTGCCAGCAGCTTAGTACAGGGGTCCTACAATGAGCAGTTCTTC
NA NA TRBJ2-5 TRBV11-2 CASSAQRAGETQYF TGTGCCAGCAGCGCCCAAAGGGCAGGAGAGACCCAGTACTTC
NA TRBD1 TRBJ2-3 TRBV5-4 CASSFWTGGADTQYF TGTGCCAGCAGCTTTTGGACAGGGGGAGCAGATACGCAGTATTTT
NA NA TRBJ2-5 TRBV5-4 CASSIYPGTQYF TGTGCCAGCAGCATATATCCGGGGACCCAGTACTTC
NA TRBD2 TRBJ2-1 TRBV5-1 CASSLAGAHSYNEQFF TGCGCCAGCAGTCTAGCGGGAGCCCACTCCTACAATGAGCAGTTCTTC
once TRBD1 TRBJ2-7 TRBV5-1 CASSLSQGGLEQYF TGCGCCAGCAGCTTGTCACAGGGGGGTCTCGAGCAGTACTTC
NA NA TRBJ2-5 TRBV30 CAWNSENPLVEQYF TGTGCCTGGAATAGCGAGAATCCCCTGGTAGAGCAGTACTTC
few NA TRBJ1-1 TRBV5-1 CASSSAGHLNTEAFF TGCGCCAGCAGCAGTGCGGGACACCTGAACACTGAAGCTTTCTTT
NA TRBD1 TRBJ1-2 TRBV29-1 CSVWGQGILYTF TGCAGCGTTTGGGGACAGGGGATTTTGTACACCTTC
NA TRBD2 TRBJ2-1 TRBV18 CASSPTSNTPNEQFF TGTGCCAGCTCACCGACTAGCAATACCCCTAATGAGCAGTTCTTC
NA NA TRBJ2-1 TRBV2 CASKVRGTYNEQFF TGTGCCAGCAAGGTGAGGGGGACCTACAATGAGCAGTTCTTC
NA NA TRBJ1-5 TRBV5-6 CASSLDGSNQPQHF TGTGCCAGCAGCTTGGACGGTAGCAATCAGCCCCAGCATTTT
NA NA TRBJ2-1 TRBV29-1 CSVAPSGTANNEQFF TGCAGCGTTGCCCCTTCCGGGACGGCCAACAATGAGCAGTTCTTC
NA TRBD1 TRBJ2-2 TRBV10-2 CASRILGDSANTGELFF TGCGCCAGCAGGATTCTTGGGGACAGCGCGAACACCGGGGAGCTGTTTTTT
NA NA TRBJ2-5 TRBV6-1 CASSDRGGMETQYF TGTGCCAGCAGTGACAGGGGGGGAATGGAGACCCAGTACTTC
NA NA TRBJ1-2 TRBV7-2 CASRAPVDYGYTF TGTGCCTCCCGGGCCCCGGTGGACTATGGCTACACCTTC
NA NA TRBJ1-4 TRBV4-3 CASSQDPAVGGAEKLFF TGCGCCAGCAGCCAAGATCCGGCGGTAGGGGGTGCTGAAAAACTGTTTTTT
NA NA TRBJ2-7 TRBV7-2 CASSLDAGGAGEQYF TGTGCCAGCAGCTTAGACGCCGGCGGGGCGGGCGAGCAGTACTTC
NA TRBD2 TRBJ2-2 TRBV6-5 CASKAGVNTGELFF TGTGCCAGCAAGGCGGGAGTTAACACCGGGGAGCTGTTTTTT
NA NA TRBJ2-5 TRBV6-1 CAFRGENQETQYF TGTGCCTTCCGTGGGGAAAATCAAGAGACCCAGTACTTC
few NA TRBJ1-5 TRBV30 CAWRDFIDSNQPQHF TGTGCCTGGAGGGATTTCATTGATAGCAATCAGCCCCAGCATTTT
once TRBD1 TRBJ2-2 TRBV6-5 CASKSTGGATGELFF TGTGCCAGCAAATCGACAGGGGGCGCCACCGGGGAGCTGTTTTTT